This record covers a single TCR beta chain. This clonotype was recorded a few times. Its antigen specificity is not known. No base quality values were provided; no much bigger clone lies one nucleotide off. Library creation used PCR. TCRdb shows the sequencer as NextSeq 500. TCRdb's own reprocessing of the public reads used fastp at Q25 and MiXCR and kept productive beta chains. A single entry per CDR3 protein holds the most common genes and DNA from its merged rows. This sample is represented by about 19,000 distinct CDR3 sequences; 37% of them were singletons. Roughly 7.4% of the sample goes to the ten largest clones. This sample is part of a study of immune characterization of retroperitoneal liposarcoma (dated by TCRdb to between 2018 and 2021). V and J lose 5 bases and 0 bases, and a span of 11 bases separates them. The CDR3 contains 15 residues, cysteine and phenylalanine counted. Of the read, only the CDR3 DNA is kept; its 45 bases are in frame from base 1.

The clonotype comes from a male donor with retroperitoneal liposarcoma. Sequenced material: blood. The rearranged segments are TRBV12-3 or TRBV12-4 and TRBJ2-1; the D gene assignment is ambiguous. The CDR3 is CASSEHLSSYNEQFF. Here is the DNA: TGTGCCAGCAGTGAGCATCTTAGCTCCTACAATGAGCAGTTCTTC.